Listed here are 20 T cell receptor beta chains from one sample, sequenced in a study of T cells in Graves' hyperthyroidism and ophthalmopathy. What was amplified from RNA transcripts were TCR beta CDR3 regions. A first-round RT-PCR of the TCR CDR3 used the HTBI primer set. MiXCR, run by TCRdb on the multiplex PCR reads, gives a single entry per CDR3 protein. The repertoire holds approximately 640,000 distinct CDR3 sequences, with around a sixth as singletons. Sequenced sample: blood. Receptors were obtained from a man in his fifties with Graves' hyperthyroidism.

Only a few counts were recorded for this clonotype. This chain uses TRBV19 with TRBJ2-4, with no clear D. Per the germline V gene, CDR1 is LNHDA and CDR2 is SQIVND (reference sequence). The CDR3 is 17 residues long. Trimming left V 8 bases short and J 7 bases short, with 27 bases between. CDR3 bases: TGTGCCAGTGGGAAGAGTGGCATCGGTTTCAGGCCCAACATTCAGTACTTC. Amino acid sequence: CASGKSGIGFRPNIQYF.

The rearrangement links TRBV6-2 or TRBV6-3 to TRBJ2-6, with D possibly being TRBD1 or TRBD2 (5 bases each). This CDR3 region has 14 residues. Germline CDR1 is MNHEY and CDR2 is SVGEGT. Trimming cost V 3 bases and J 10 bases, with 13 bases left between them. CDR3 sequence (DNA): TGTGCCAGCAGTTATTCCGGGACGGAAAACGTCCTGACTTTC. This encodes CASSYSGTENVLTF.

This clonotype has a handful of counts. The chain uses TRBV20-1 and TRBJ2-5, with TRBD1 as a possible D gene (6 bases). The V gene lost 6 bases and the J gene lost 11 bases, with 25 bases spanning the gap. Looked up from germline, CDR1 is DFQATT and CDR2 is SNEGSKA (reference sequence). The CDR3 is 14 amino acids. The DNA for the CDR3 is TGCAGTGCCATCCAACCGGGACAATGGAAAGGACAGTACTTC. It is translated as CSAIQPGQWKGQYF.

CDR3 nucleotides: TGTGCCAGCACCTCGGACAGGGCCCTCAATCAGCCCCAGCATTTT. Residues: CASTSDRALNQPQHF. The V call is TRBV6-2 or TRBV6-3, the J call TRBJ1-5, with 8 nucleotides matching TRBD1. Trimming removed 7 bases from V and 3 bases from J; junction bases left unmatched: 8. The CDR3 runs to 15 residues. Per the germline V gene, CDR1 is MNHEY and CDR2 is SVGEGT.

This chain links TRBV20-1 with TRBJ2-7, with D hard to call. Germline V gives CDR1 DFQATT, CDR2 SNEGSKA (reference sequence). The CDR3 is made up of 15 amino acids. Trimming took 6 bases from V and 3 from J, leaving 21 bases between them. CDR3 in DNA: TGCAGTGCAAAGTTTTTTCGAGGAGCTGGCTACGAGCAGTACTTC. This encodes CSAKFFRGAGYEQYF.

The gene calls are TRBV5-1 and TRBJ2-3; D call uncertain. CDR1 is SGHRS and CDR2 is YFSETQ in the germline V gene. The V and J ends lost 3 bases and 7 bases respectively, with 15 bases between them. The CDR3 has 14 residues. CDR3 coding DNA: TGCGCCAGCAGCTCGGCCGCCCTCGAGAATACGCAGTATTTT. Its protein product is CASSSAALENTQYF.

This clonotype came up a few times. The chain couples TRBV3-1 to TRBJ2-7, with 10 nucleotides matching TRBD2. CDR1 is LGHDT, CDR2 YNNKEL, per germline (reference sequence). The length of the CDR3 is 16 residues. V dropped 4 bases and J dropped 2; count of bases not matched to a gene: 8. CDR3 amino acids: CASSPVGLAVTYEQYF. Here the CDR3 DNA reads TGTGCCAGCAGCCCCGTAGGACTAGCGGTTACCTACGAGCAGTACTTC.

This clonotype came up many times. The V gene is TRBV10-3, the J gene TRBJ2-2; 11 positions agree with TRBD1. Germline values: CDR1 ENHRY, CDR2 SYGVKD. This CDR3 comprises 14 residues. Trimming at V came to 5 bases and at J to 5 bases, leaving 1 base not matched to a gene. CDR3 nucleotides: TGTGCCATCAGTCGGGACAGGGGGACCGGGGAGCTGTTTTTT. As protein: CAISRDRGTGELFF.

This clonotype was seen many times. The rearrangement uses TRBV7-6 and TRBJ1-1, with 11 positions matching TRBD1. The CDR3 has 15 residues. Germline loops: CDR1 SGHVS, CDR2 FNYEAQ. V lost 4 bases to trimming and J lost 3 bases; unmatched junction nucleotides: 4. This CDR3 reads CASSSPGQGDTEAFF. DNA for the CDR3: TGTGCCAGCAGCTCCCCGGGACAGGGGGACACTGAAGCTTTCTTT.

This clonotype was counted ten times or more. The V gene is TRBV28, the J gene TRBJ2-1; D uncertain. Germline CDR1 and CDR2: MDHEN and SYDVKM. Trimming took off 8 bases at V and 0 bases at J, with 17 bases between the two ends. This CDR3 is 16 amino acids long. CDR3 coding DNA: TGTGCCAGCTTAGGTGCCTCAGCGCTCTCCTACAATGAGCAGTTCTTC. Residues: CASLGASALSYNEQFF. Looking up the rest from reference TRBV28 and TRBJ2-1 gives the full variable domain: DVKVTQSSRYLVKRTGEKVFLECVQDMDHENMFWYRQDPGLGLRLIYFSYDVKMKEKGDIPEGYSVSREKKERFSLILESASTNQTSMYLCASLGASALSYNEQFFGPGTRLTVL.

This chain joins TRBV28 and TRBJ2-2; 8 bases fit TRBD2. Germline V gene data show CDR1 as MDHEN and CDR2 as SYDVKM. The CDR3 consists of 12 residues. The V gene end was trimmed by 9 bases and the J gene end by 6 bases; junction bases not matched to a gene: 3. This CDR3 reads CARGTSAGELFF. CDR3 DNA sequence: TGTGCCAGGGGGACTAGTGCCGGGGAGCTGTTTTTT.

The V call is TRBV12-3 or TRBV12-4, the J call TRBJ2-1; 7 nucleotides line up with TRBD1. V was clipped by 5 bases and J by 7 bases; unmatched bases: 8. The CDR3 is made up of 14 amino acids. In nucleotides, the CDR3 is TGTGCCAGCAGTACCGGGACAGCCTTAAATGAGCAGTTCTTC. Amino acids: CASSTGTALNEQFF.

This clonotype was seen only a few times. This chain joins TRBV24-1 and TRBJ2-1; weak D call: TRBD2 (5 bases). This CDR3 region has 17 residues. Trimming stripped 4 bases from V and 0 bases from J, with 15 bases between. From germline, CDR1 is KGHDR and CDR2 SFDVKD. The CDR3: CATSDPRARTSYNEQFF. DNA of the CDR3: TGTGCCACCAGTGACCCGAGGGCACGGACCTCCTACAATGAGCAGTTCTTC.

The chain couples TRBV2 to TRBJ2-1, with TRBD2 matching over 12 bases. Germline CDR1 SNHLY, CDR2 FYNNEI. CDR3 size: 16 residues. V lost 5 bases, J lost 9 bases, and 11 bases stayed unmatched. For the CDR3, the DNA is TGTGCCAGCAGTCGTGACCTAGCGGGAGGGCCTAGTGAGCAGTTCTTC. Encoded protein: CASSRDLAGGPSEQFF.

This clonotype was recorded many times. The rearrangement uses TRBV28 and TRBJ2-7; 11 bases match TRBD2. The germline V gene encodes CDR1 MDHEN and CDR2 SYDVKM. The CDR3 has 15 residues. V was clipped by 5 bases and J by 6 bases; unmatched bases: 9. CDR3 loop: CASSILTSGIREQYF. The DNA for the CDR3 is TGTGCCAGCAGTATATTGACTAGCGGGATCCGCGAGCAGTACTTC.

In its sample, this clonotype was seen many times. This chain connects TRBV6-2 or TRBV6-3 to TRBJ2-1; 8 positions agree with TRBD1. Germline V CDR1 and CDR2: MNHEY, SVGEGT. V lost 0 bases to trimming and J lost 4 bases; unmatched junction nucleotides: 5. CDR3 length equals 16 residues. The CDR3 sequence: CASSYSQGAYYNEQFF. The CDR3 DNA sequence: TGTGCCAGCAGTTACTCGCAGGGGGCTTATTACAATGAGCAGTTCTTC.

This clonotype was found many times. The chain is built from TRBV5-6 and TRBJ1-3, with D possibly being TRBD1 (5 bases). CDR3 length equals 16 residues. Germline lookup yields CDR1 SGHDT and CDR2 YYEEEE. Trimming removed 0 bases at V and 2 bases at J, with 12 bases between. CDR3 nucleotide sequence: TGTGCCAGCAGCTTGGCGGGGGGAGCGGCTGGAAACACCATATATTTT. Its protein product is CASSLAGGAAGNTIYF.

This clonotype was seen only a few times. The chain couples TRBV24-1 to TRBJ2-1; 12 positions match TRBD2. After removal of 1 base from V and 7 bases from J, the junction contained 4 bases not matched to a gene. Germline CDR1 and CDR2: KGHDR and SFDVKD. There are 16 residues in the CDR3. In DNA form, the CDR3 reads TGTGCCACCAGTGATTTCGCTAGCGGGAGGGGGAATGAGCAGTTCTTC. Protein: CATSDFASGRGNEQFF.

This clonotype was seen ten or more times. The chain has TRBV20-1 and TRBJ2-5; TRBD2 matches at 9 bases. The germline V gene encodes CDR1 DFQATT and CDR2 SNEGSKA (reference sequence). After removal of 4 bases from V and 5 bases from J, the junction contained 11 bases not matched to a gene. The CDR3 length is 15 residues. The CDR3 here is CSATRVAGAVETQYF. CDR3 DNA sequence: TGCAGTGCTACAAGAGTAGCGGGAGCGGTGGAGACCCAGTACTTC.

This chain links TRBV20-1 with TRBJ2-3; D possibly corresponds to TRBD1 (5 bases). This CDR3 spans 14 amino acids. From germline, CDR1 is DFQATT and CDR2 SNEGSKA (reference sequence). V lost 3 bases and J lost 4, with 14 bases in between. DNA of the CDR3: TGCAGTGCTAGGCAGGGCCTAAGGGCAGATACGCAGTATTTT. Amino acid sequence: CSARQGLRADTQYF.